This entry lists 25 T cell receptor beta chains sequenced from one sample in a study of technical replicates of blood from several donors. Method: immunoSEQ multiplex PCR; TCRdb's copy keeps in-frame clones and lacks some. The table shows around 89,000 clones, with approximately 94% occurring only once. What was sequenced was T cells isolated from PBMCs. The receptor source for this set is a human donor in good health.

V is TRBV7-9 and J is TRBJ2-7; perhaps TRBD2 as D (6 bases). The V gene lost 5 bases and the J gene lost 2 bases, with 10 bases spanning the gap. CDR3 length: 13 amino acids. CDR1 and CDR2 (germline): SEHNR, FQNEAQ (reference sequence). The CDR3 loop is CASSPAGTYEQYF. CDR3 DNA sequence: TGTGCCAGCAGCCCCGCGGGGACCTACGAGCAGTACTTC.

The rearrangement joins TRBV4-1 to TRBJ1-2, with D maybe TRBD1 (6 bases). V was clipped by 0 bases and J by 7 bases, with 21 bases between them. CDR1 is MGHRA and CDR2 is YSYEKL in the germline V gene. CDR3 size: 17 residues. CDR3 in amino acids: CASSQEPFDRFDGGYTF. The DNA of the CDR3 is TGCGCCAGCAGCCAAGAACCCTTCGACAGGTTCGACGGTGGCTACACCTTC.

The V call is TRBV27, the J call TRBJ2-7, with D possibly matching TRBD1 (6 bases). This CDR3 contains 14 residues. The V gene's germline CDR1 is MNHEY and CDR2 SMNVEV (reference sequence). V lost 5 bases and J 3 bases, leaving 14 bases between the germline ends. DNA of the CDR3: TGTGCCAGCAGTGGCAGGGGACCATACTACGAGCAGTACTTC. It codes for CASSGRGPYYEQYF.

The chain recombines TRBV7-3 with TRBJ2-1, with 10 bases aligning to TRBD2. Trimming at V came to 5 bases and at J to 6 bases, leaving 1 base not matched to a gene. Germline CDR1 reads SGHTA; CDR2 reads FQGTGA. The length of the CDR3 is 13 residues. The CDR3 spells CASSPSGGNEQFF. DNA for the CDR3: TGTGCCAGCAGCCCTAGCGGGGGCAATGAGCAGTTCTTC.

The CDR3 DNA reads TGCGCCAGCAGAAGTGACAGGGTTTGGGATGAGCAGTTCTTC. Translation: CASRSDRVWDEQFF. The rearrangement links TRBV4-1 to TRBJ2-1; 7 bases are a match to TRBD1. This CDR3 comprises 14 residues. The germline CDR1 and CDR2 sequences are MGHRA and YSYEKL. The V segment lost 6 bases and the J segment 8 bases; nucleotides outside the gene matches: 10.

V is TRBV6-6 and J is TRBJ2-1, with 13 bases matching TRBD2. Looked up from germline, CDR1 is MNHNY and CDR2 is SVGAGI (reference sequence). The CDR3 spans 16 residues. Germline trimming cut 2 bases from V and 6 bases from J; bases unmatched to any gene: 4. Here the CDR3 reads CASSYPTSGRANEQFF. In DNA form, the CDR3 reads TGTGCCAGCAGTTACCCTACTAGCGGGAGGGCCAATGAGCAGTTCTTC.

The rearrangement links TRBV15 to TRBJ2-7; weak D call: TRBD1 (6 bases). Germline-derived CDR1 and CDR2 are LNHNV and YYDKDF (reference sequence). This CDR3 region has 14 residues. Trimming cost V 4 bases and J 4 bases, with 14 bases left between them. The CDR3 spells CATSTTGIEYEQYF. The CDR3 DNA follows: TGTGCCACCAGCACCACAGGGATAGAGTACGAGCAGTACTTC.

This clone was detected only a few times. The CDR3 sequence is CASSFDLEHEQYF. Written as DNA, the CDR3 is TGTGCCAGCAGCTTTGACCTAGAACACGAGCAGTACTTC. The chain is built from TRBV5-4 and TRBJ2-7; the D is unclear. V lost 2 bases, J lost 5 bases, and 11 bases lay in between. From germline, CDR1 is SGHNT and CDR2 YYREEE (reference sequence). The CDR3 covers 13 residues. The full variable domain, in which reference TRBV5-4 and TRBJ2-7 provide the parts outside the CDR3, is ETGVTQSPTHLIKTRGQQVTLRCSSQSGHNTVSWYQQALGQGPQFIFQYYREEENGRGNFPPRFSGLQFPNYSSELNVNALELDDSALYLCASSFDLEHEQYFGPGTRLTVT.

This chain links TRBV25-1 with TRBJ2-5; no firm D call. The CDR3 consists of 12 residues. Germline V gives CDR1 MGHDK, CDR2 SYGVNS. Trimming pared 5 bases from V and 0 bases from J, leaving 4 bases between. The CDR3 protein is CASSWHQETQYF. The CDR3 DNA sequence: TGTGCCAGCAGTTGGCACCAAGAGACCCAGTACTTC.

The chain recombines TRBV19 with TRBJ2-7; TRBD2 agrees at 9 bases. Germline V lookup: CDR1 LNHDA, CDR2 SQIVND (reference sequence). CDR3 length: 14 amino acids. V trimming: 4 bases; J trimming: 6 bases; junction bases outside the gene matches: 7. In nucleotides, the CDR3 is TGTGCCAGTAGTAACGGAGCGGGAGGCATCGAGCAGTACTTC. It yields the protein CASSNGAGGIEQYF.

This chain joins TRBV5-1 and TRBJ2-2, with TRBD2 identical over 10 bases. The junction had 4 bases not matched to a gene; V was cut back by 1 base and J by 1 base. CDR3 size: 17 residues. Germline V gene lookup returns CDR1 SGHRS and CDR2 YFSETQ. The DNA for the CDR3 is TGCGCCAGCAGCTTGTTCTCTAGCGGGGGGAACACCGGGGAGCTGTTTTTT. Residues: CASSLFSSGGNTGELFF.

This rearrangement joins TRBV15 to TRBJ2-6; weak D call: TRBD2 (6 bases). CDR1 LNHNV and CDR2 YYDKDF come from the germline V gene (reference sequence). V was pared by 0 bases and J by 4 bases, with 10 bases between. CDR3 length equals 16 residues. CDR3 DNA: TGTGCCACCAGCAGAGATGGGGGGACCGGGGCCAACGTCCTGACTTTC. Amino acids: CATSRDGGTGANVLTF.

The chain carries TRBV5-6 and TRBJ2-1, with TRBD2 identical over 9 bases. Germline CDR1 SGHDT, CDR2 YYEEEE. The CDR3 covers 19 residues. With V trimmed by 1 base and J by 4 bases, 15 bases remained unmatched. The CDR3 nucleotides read TGTGCCAGCAGCTTGAAGGTTGCGGGAGGGTATTGGGGTTACAATGAGCAGTTCTTC. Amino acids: CASSLKVAGGYWGYNEQFF. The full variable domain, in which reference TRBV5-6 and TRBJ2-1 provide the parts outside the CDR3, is DAGVTQSPTHLIKTRGQQVTLRCSPKSGHDTVSWYQQALGQGPQFIFQYYEEEERQRGNFPDRFSGHQFPNYSSELNVNALLLGDSALYLCASSLKVAGGYWGYNEQFFGPGTRLTVL.

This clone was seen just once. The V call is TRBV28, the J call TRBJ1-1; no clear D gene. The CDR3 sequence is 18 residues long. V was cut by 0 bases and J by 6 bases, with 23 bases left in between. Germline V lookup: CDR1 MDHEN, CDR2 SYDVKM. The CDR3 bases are TGTGCCAGCAGTTTATGGGGAGGGCGCGGTCGGCGGTCTTCTGAAGCTTTCTTT. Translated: CASSLWGGRGRRSSEAFF.

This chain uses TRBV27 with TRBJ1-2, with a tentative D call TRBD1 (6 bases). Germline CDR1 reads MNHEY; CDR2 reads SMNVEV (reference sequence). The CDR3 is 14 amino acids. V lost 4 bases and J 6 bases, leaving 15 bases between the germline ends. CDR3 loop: CASSSFQGKHGYTF. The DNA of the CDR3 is TGTGCCAGCAGTTCCTTTCAGGGGAAGCATGGCTACACCTTC.

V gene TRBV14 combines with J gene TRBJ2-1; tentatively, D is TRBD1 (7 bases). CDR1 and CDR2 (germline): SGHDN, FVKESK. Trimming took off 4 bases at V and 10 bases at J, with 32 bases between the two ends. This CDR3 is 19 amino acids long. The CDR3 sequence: CASSPTGPGGRWLGSEQFF. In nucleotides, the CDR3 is TGTGCCAGCAGCCCCACCGGCCCAGGGGGGAGGTGGCTGGGTTCGGAGCAGTTCTTC.

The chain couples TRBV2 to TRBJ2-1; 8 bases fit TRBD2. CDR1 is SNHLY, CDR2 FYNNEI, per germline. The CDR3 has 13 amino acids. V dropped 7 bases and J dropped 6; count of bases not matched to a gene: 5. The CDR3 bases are TGTGCCAGCAAGGGGACTAGTCGCAATGAGCAGTTCTTC. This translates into CASKGTSRNEQFF. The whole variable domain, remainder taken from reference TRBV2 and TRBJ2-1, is EPEVTQTPSHQVTQMGQEVILRCVPISNHLYFYWYRQILGQKVEFLVSFYNNEISEKSEIFDDQFSVERPDGSNFTLKIRSTKLEDSAMYFCASKGTSRNEQFFGPGTRLTVL.

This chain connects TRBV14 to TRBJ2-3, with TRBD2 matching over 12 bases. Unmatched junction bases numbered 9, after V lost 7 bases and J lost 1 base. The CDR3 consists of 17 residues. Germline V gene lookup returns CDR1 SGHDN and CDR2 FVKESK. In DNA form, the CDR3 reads TGTGCCAGCACTTGGGACCGGACTAGCGGGGGCACAGATACGCAGTATTTT. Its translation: CASTWDRTSGGTDTQYF.

The CDR3 DNA reads TGTGCCAGCCTGGCTCTGAGCAGGGGGGGCTACACCTTC. Translated, it gives CASLALSRGGYTF. The rearrangement joins TRBV5-6 to TRBJ1-2; TRBD1 matches at 7 bases. The CDR3 covers 13 residues. Losses at the gene ends were 7 bases for V and 8 bases for J; bases not matched to a gene: 11. Germline CDR1 is SGHDT and CDR2 is YYEEEE.

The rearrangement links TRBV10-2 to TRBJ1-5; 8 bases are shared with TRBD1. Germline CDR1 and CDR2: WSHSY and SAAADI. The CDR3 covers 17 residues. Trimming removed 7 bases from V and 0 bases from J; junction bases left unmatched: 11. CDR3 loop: CASTDRVFGGSNQPQHF. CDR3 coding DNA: TGCGCCAGCACGGACAGGGTCTTCGGTGGTAGCAATCAGCCCCAGCATTTT.

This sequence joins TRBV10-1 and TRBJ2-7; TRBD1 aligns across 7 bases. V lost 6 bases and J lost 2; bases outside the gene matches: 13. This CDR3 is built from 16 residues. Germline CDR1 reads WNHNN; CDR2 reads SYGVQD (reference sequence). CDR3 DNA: TGCGCCAGCAGCCCCGGGACAGAAGTTTTAGCCTACGAGCAGTACTTC. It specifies CASSPGTEVLAYEQYF.

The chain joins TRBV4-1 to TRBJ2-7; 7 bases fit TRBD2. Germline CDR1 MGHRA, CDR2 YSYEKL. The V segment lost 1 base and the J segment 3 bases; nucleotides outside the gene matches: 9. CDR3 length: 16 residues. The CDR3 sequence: CASSQVTSVTLYEQYF. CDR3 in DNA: TGCGCCAGCAGCCAAGTTACTAGCGTCACCCTCTACGAGCAGTACTTC.

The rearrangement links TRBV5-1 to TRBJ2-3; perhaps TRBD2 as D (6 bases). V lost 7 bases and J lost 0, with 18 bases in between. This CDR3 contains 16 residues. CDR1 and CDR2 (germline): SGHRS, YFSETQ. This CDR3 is CASSISGTPSTDTQYF. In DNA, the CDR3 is TGCGCCAGCTCTATATCCGGGACTCCTAGCACAGATACGCAGTATTTT. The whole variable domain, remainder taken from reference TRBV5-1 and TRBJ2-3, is KAGVTQTPRYLIKTRGQQVTLSCSPISGHRSVSWYQQTPGQGLQFLFEYFSETQRNKGNFPGRFSGRQFSNSRSEMNVSTLELGDSALYLCASSISGTPSTDTQYFGPGTRLTVL.

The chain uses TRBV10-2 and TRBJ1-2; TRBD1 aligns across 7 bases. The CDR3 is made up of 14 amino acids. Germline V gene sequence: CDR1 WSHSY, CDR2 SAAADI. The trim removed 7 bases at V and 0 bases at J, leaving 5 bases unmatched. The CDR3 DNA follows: TGCGCCAGCAACGGGGACAGTGCTAACTATGGCTACACCTTC. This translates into CASNGDSANYGYTF.

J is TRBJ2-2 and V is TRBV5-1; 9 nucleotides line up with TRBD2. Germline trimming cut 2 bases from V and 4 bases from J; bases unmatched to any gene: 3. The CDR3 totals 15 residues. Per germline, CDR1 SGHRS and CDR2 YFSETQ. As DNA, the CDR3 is TGCGCCAGCAGCTTACTAGCGGGCCGCACCGGGGAGCTGTTTTTT. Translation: CASSLLAGRTGELFF.